The 26 T cell receptor beta chains presented below share a single source sample, sequenced in a study of OX40 agonist ivuxolimab in advanced cancers. The library was prepared using the immunoSEQ multiplex PCR assay. TCRdb re-hosts the immuneACCESS table, in-frame sequences only. Its copies lack some clones; in the studies checked, an unresolved V gene accounts for under half of them, and the cause for the rest is not known. The sample records around 100,000 clones, approximately 87% of which are singletons. The biggest ten clones account for about 1.5% of the sample. The specimen was CD4+ or CD8+ T cells sorted from blood, collected in a trial of the OX40 agonist ivuxolimab. The source of these receptors is an adult with an advanced solid tumor such as melanoma, head and neck, liver or kidney cancer.

This chain links TRBV10-1 with TRBJ2-3; unclear D gene. With 5 bases removed from V and 0 bases from J, the gap between germline ends came to 15 bases. Germline V gene data show CDR1 as WNHNN and CDR2 as SYGVQD (reference sequence). The length of the CDR3 is 16 residues. The DNA of the CDR3 is TGCGCCAGCAGTATCTTCACAGCAAAAAGCACAGATACGCAGTATTTT. This codes for CASSIFTAKSTDTQYF.

This chain joins TRBV7-2 and TRBJ2-7, with 7 bases aligning to TRBD2. This CDR3 is built from 15 residues. Germline CDR1 reads SGHTA; CDR2 reads FQGNSA. Trimming cost V 7 bases and J 1 base; bases outside gene matches: 10. The CDR3 bases are TGTGCCAGCACCCCGTATGGCGGGGGATCCTACGAGCAGTACTTC. Protein: CASTPYGGGSYEQYF.

The V gene is TRBV11-3, the J gene TRBJ2-1; TRBD2 aligns across 10 bases. The V gene's germline CDR1 is SGHNT and CDR2 YENEEA. Trimming cost V 1 base and J 6 bases; bases outside gene matches: 12. The CDR3 totals 18 residues. The CDR3 loop reads CASSLGGAASGGGNEQFF. CDR3 DNA: TGTGCCAGCAGCTTAGGGGGCGCCGCTAGCGGGGGAGGCAATGAGCAGTTCTTC.

The V gene is TRBV7-3, the J gene TRBJ1-1; no clear D. Trimming stripped 3 bases from V and 1 base from J, with 6 bases between. CDR3 length equals 13 residues. Germline CDR1 reads SGHTA; CDR2 reads FQGTGA. This chain's CDR3 is CASSLGRNTEAFF. In DNA form, the CDR3 reads TGTGCCAGCAGCTTGGGGAGGAACACTGAAGCTTTCTTT.

The gene calls are TRBV5-4 and TRBJ2-3; possible D gene TRBD1, 6 bases. V lost 1 base and J lost 8, with 11 bases in between. The V gene's germline CDR1 is SGHNT and CDR2 YYREEE (reference sequence). This CDR3 has 13 amino acids. CDR3 sequence (DNA): TGTGCCAGCAGCTTGAACACCAGGGGTACGCAGTATTTT. It specifies CASSLNTRGTQYF. Supplemented by reference TRBV5-4 and TRBJ2-3, the full variable domain reads ETGVTQSPTHLIKTRGQQVTLRCSSQSGHNTVSWYQQALGQGPQFIFQYYREEENGRGNFPPRFSGLQFPNYSSELNVNALELDDSALYLCASSLNTRGTQYFGPGTRLTVL.

V gene TRBV7-3 combines with J gene TRBJ2-3; no clear D gene. The V gene lost 2 bases and the J gene lost 4 bases, with 7 bases spanning the gap. The CDR3 loop spans 13 amino acids. CDR1 and CDR2 from the germline V gene are SGHTA and FQGTGA. CDR3 DNA: TGTGCCAGCAGCTTACAAAGCGCAGATACGCAGTATTTT. Translated, it gives CASSLQSADTQYF.

The V call is TRBV7-2, the J call TRBJ2-7; the D is unclear. The CDR3 spans 18 residues. The ends were cut back, 5 bases at V and 7 bases at J, with 30 bases in the middle. Germline loops: CDR1 SGHTA, CDR2 FQGNSA. The CDR3 coding sequence is TGTGCCAGCAGCCCGTTGTCCCAGCTATTCTTCTCGCGAGGAGAGCAGTACTTC. It codes for CASSPLSQLFFSRGEQYF.

This sequence joins TRBV12-5 and TRBJ1-5; D gene ambiguous. V lost 4 bases to trimming and J lost 0 bases, with 10 bases between them. This CDR3 has 15 residues. CDR1 and CDR2 (germline): LGHNT, FRNRAP. The CDR3 DNA reads TGTGCTAGTGGTTCGGGAGAGATTAGCAATCAGCCCCAGCATTTT. Translation: CASGSGEISNQPQHF.

This clone was detected only a few times. The chain is built from TRBV6-6 and TRBJ2-1; the D is unclear. From germline, CDR1 is MNHNY and CDR2 SVGAGI (reference sequence). The CDR3 loop spans 12 amino acids. Deletions cut 5 bases from V and 8 bases from J, with 10 bases between. The CDR3 region is CASSNEGHEQFF. The CDR3 nucleotides read TGTGCCAGCAGTAACGAAGGACATGAGCAGTTCTTC.

V and J are TRBV7-2 and TRBJ2-7; D is possibly TRBD2 (6 bases). There are 13 residues in the CDR3. Trimming shortened V by 3 bases and J by 4 bases, and 10 bases separated the two germline ends. CDR1 is SGHTA and CDR2 is FQGNSA in the germline V gene. CDR3 in DNA: TGTGCCAGCAGCTTCCAGGGAGGATACGAGCAGTACTTC. Its translation: CASSFQGGYEQYF. Looking up the rest from reference TRBV7-2 and TRBJ2-7 gives the full variable domain: GAGVSQSPSNKVTEKGKDVELRCDPISGHTALYWYRQSLGQGLEFLIYFQGNSAPDKSGLPSDRFSAERTGGSVSTLTIQRTQQEDSAVYLCASSFQGGYEQYFGPGTRLTVT.

This clone came up once. V is TRBV7-3 and J is TRBJ1-1; D is uncertain. The V end lost 5 bases, the J end lost 0 bases, and 7 bases lay between the germline ends. The germline V gene has CDR1 SGHTA and CDR2 FQGTGA. The CDR3 spans 13 residues. The CDR3 sequence is CASSLSMNTEAFF. For the CDR3, the DNA is TGTGCCAGCAGCCTCTCCATGAACACTGAAGCTTTCTTT.

The CDR3 here is CASSGSTGSEQFF. The CDR3 nucleotides are TGTGCCAGCAGCGGCTCGACAGGGTCTGAGCAGTTCTTC. The chain employs TRBV7-3 and TRBJ2-1, with 7 positions matching TRBD1. Germline trimming cut 5 bases from V and 9 bases from J; bases unmatched to any gene: 7. This CDR3 has 13 amino acids. Germline V gives CDR1 SGHTA, CDR2 FQGTGA.

The chain links TRBV7-8 to TRBJ2-3; 8 bases agree with TRBD1. CDR3 size: 16 residues. The germline CDR1 and CDR2 sequences are SGHVS and FQNEAQ. Trimming took 4 bases from V and 1 from J; bases not matched to a gene: 7. CDR3 loop: CASSSRTGRGTDTQYF. CDR3 DNA: TGTGCCAGCAGCTCCCGGACAGGGCGAGGCACAGATACGCAGTATTTT.

The rearrangement uses TRBV29-1 and TRBJ2-7, with D perhaps matching TRBD1 (5 bases). This CDR3 spans 14 amino acids. CDR1 and CDR2 (germline): SQVTM, ANQGSEA. Trimming cost V 0 bases and J 2 bases, with 11 bases left between them. Here the CDR3 DNA reads TGCAGCGTTGAAGACCCGACAGCGCCCTACGAGCAGTACTTC. Translated, it gives CSVEDPTAPYEQYF.

The rearrangement links TRBV28 to TRBJ1-3; tentative D call: TRBD1 (5 bases). The CDR3 is 13 residues long. Germline CDR1 MDHEN, CDR2 SYDVKM. V lost 8 bases and J lost 7, with 15 bases in between. The CDR3 coding sequence is TGTGCCAGCCAGGGTTTTGCTACGAACACCATATATTTT. It translates to CASQGFATNTIYF.

V gene TRBV15 combines with J gene TRBJ2-1; TRBD1 agrees at 7 bases. Germline V lookup: CDR1 LNHNV, CDR2 YYDKDF (reference sequence). The CDR3 spans 18 residues. V lost 0 bases, J lost 2 bases, and 10 bases stayed unmatched. The CDR3 is CATSRDLGGINAYNEQFF. CDR3 DNA: TGTGCCACCAGCAGAGATTTAGGGGGCATTAACGCCTACAATGAGCAGTTCTTC.

The chain links TRBV10-3 to TRBJ2-5; D assignment may be TRBD1 or TRBD2 (5 bases each). This CDR3 spans 14 amino acids. Germline V gives CDR1 ENHRY, CDR2 SYGVKD. V was pared by 2 bases and J by 1 base, with 8 bases between. CDR3 loop: CAISELGGQETQYF. The CDR3 nucleotides are TGTGCCATCAGTGAGCTTGGGGGCCAAGAGACCCAGTACTTC.

This clone appeared once. The chain links TRBV30 to TRBJ1-5; D not certain. CDR1 GTSNPN and CDR2 SVGIG come from the germline V gene (reference sequence). The CDR3 totals 14 residues. V was cut by 5 bases and J by 7 bases, with 18 bases left in between. This chain's CDR3 is CAWDANMRGQPQHF. The DNA for the CDR3 is TGTGCCTGGGACGCCAACATGAGAGGGCAGCCCCAGCATTTT.

V is TRBV5-1 and J is TRBJ2-7; D uncertain. V was shortened by 0 bases and J by 6 bases, with 10 bases between the two germline ends. The CDR3 extends over 13 amino acids. From germline, CDR1 is SGHRS and CDR2 YFSETQ. The CDR3 nucleotides are TGCGCCAGCAGCTTGGGTTGGGATGGCGAGCAGTACTTC. Translation gives CASSLGWDGEQYF.

The chain couples TRBV2 to TRBJ1-1, with D perhaps TRBD1 (5 bases). The length of the CDR3 is 13 residues. V dropped 4 bases and J dropped 3 bases, with 9 bases sitting between them. Germline values: CDR1 SNHLY, CDR2 FYNNEI. As DNA, the CDR3 is TGTGCCAGCAGTGTTATGGGGGACACTGAAGCTTTCTTT. It codes for CASSVMGDTEAFF.

The chain carries TRBV7-2 and TRBJ1-2; 9 nucleotides align to TRBD1. CDR3 length equals 15 residues. After removal of 3 bases from V and 2 bases from J, the junction contained 4 bases not matched to a gene. CDR1 is SGHTA, CDR2 FQGNSA, per germline. CDR3 sequence reads: CASSLATGGNYGYTF. CDR3 DNA sequence: TGTGCCAGCAGCTTGGCGACAGGGGGAAACTATGGCTACACCTTC.

CDR3: CASSPHHGEGTEAFF. Here the CDR3 DNA reads TGTGCCAGCAGTCCGCATCACGGGGAGGGCACTGAAGCTTTCTTT. The J gene is TRBJ1-1, the V gene TRBV27, with no clear D. Germline V lookup: CDR1 MNHEY, CDR2 SMNVEV (reference sequence). This CDR3 spans 15 amino acids. The V end was cut by 5 bases, the J end by 4 bases, with 17 bases between.

This chain links TRBV5-6 with TRBJ2-7; 13 bases align to TRBD2. The V segment lost 1 base and the J segment 4 bases; nucleotides outside the gene matches: 8. The CDR3 sequence is 17 residues long. Germline V gene sequence: CDR1 SGHDT, CDR2 YYEEEE. The CDR3 loop is CASSLSLTSGGLYEQYF. In DNA form, the CDR3 reads TGTGCCAGCAGCTTGAGCCTGACTAGCGGGGGGTTATACGAGCAGTACTTC.

The rearrangement joins TRBV2 to TRBJ1-4; a possible D gene is TRBD1 (6 bases). Germline values: CDR1 SNHLY, CDR2 FYNNEI. The CDR3 sequence is 14 residues long. V was trimmed by 7 bases and J by 7 bases, leaving 16 bases between them. The DNA for the CDR3 is TGTGCCAGCACGGCCTCCGGGGGCAGTGAAAAACTGTTTTTT. It codes for CASTASGGSEKLFF.

As for this clone: This CDR3 is also generated by other DNA sequences in the sample. V and J are TRBV2 and TRBJ1-4; the match to TRBD1 covers 8 bases. This CDR3 region has 14 residues. The germline V gene encodes CDR1 SNHLY and CDR2 FYNNEI. Losses at the gene ends were 4 bases for V and 8 bases for J; bases not matched to a gene: 6. CDR3 bases: TGTGCCAGCAGTGGGCAGGGGGCGGGGGAAAAACTGTTTTTT. It codes for CASSGQGAGEKLFF.

The chain links TRBV6-1 to TRBJ2-2, with D maybe TRBD2 (6 bases). Trimming took 7 bases from V and 4 from J, leaving 13 bases between them. Germline V gene sequence: CDR1 MNHNS, CDR2 SASEGT. This CDR3 has 14 amino acids. The CDR3: CASNRDLITGELFF. The CDR3 DNA reads TGTGCCAGCAACCGGGACTTAATCACCGGGGAGCTGTTTTTT.